Listed below are T cell receptor beta chains from one sample, sequenced in a study of shared clonotypes between healthy human individuals. Data came from immunoSEQ multiplex PCR; TCRdb stores just in-frame clones and leaves some out. There are millions of clones in the sample; approximately 94% occur only once, and 1.1% lies in the top ten. Sequencing was performed on naive CD8+ T cells sorted from blood. The source is a man aged 18 to 29 in good health. Each CDR3 is given with its conserved first and last residue. The D gene is left open where the match is weak. Some rows mark clone size as missing; the rest say once, few, many or name a class of expanded clone.

>-|-|TRBJ2-7|TRBV10-3
TGTGCCATCAGTGAAGCAGTCGGGGTATACGAGCAGTACTTC
CAISEAVGVYEQYF
>-|-|TRBJ2-2|TRBV7-9
TGTGCCAGCAGCGTAGAGCTGCACCGGGAGCTGTTTTTT
CASSVELHRELFF
>-|-|TRBJ1-1|TRBV30
TGTGCCTGGAGTAGGGTGGGCACTGAAGCTTTCTTT
CAWSRVGTEAFF
>-|-|TRBJ2-5|TRBV7-9
TGTGCCAGCAGCATCGGACCCAGGGAGGTCGAAGAGACCCAGTACTTC
CASSIGPREVEETQYF
>-|-|TRBJ2-4|TRBV2
TGTGCCAGCAGTCCCGGGACATATATCATAGCCAAAAACATTCAGTACTTC
CASSPGTYIIAKNIQYF
>-|TRBD1|TRBJ2-7|TRBV6-5
TGTGCCAGCAGTTACTCGACAGGGGAACGTCCCTACGAGCAGTACTTC
CASSYSTGERPYEQYF
>-|-|TRBJ1-5|TRBV28
TGTGCCAGCAGTTTAGACGGGGAAGGTCAGCCCCAGCATTTT
CASSLDGEGQPQHF
>-|TRBD2|TRBJ2-3|TRBV6-6
TGTGCCAGCAGTTACGAGCGGGGGGATAGCACAGATACGCAGTATTTT
CASSYERGDSTDTQYF
>once|TRBD2|TRBJ2-3|TRBV7-2
TGTGCCAGCAGCCAGACTAGCGGGTACACAGATACGCAGTATTTT
CASSQTSGYTDTQYF
>-|-|TRBJ2-1|TRBV29-1
TGCAGCGTTGAAGATTTCCACGACTCCGAGGGCGGCAATGAGCAGTTCTTC
CSVEDFHDSEGGNEQFF
>once|-|TRBJ2-1|TRBV6-1
TGTGCCAGCAGTGGAAAGGGACCTCCCTATTACAATGAGCAGTTCTTC
CASSGKGPPYYNEQFF
>-|-|TRBJ2-1|TRBV4-1
TGCGCCAGCAGCCCCCTTGGGTTTGGGAATGAGCAGTTCTTC
CASSPLGFGNEQFF
>-|TRBD1|TRBJ2-5|TRBV9
TGTGCCAGCAGCGATGCCGGACAGGGCGAGACCCAGTACTTC
CASSDAGQGETQYF
>once|-|TRBJ2-1|TRBV10-3
TGTGCCATCAGTCTGGAGGGTAACCCCTACAATGAGCAGTTCTTC
CAISLEGNPYNEQFF
>few|-|TRBJ1-5|TRBV7-2
TGTGCCAGCAGCTTAGCCGGGGTGAATCAGCCCCAGCATTTT
CASSLAGVNQPQHF
>once|-|TRBJ2-7|TRBV6-5
TGTGCCAGCAACGCAGGGGACGAGCAGTACTTC
CASNAGDEQYF
>-|TRBD1|TRBJ1-1|TRBV10-1
TGCGCCAGCAGTGATGCCGACAGGGGGGCACCTTTCTTT
CASSDADRGAPFF
>once|-|TRBJ1-1|TRBV27
TGTGCCAGCAGTTTGCGAGGGGAGGGGACTGAAGCTTTCTTT
CASSLRGEGTEAFF
>-|-|TRBJ1-2|TRBV11-2
TGTGCCAGCAGCTTATCCCAAGGGGGCTACACCTTC
CASSLSQGGYTF
>-|TRBD1|TRBJ1-2|TRBV5-6
TGTGCCAGCAGTCGGGACAGGTCCTTCTATGGCTACACCTTC
CASSRDRSFYGYTF
>-|-|TRBJ1-1|TRBV2
TGTGCCAGCAGTGTAGGGTCGTTCGGAAACACTGAAGCTTTCTTT
CASSVGSFGNTEAFF
>-|-|TRBJ2-7|TRBV11-1
TGTGCCAGCAGCCCGGGGGAGGGAGGACAGTATTCTCCCTACGAGCAGTACTTC
CASSPGEGGQYSPYEQYF
>-|TRBD1|TRBJ2-5|TRBV28
TGTGCCAGCAGTTCGACAGGGTACGCGGAGACCCAGTACTTC
CASSSTGYAETQYF
>-|-|TRBJ1-2|TRBV9
TGTGCCAGCAGCGTAGTAGCAGGCGCAAATTATAACTATGGCTACACCTTC
CASSVVAGANYNYGYTF
>-|TRBD1|TRBJ2-7|TRBV7-8
TGTGCCAGCAGCTACCGGGACAGCTACGAGCAGTACTTC
CASSYRDSYEQYF
>-|-|TRBJ1-1|TRBV5-1
TGCGCCAGCAGTCTCAGAGTCATGAACACTGAAGCTTTCTTT
CASSLRVMNTEAFF
>-|-|TRBJ2-3|TRBV6-5
TGTGCCAGCAGTCCAATTAGCCCCCTCACAGATACGCAGTATTTT
CASSPISPLTDTQYF
>-|-|TRBJ2-1|TRBV9
TGTGCCAGCAGCGTAACGGCAGGGGAATACAATGAGCAGTTCTTC
CASSVTAGEYNEQFF
>-|TRBD2|TRBJ2-2|TRBV4-1
TGCGCCAGCACCCGGGGGGAGAGTTACACCGGGGAGCTGTTTTTT
CASTRGESYTGELFF
>-|-|TRBJ1-3|TRBV27
TGTGCCAGCTCGTCGGGGGGCACTGGAAACACCATATATTTT
CASSSGGTGNTIYF
>once|TRBD1|TRBJ2-7|TRBV27
TGTGCCAGCAGTGGGAGTGGACAGGTTGACCCCTACGAGCAGTACTTC
CASSGSGQVDPYEQYF
>-|-|TRBJ2-7|TRBV4-3
TGCGCCAGCAGCCTATTCGACAGTGCCTACGAGCAGTACTTC
CASSLFDSAYEQYF
>-|-|TRBJ2-3|TRBV12-1
TGTGCCAGCAACTTCGATGGGGAGCGATCCACAGATACGCAGTATTTT
CASNFDGERSTDTQYF
>-|TRBD2|TRBJ2-7|TRBV30
TGTGCCTGGAGTCCTGGACTAGCGGGGGTGAACGAGCAGTACTTC
CAWSPGLAGVNEQYF
>-|-|TRBJ2-7|TRBV5-1
TGCGCCAGCAGCTTGCGGCTAGCAGGCGACGAGCAGTACTTC
CASSLRLAGDEQYF
>-|TRBD1|TRBJ2-7|TRBV6-5
TGTGCCAGCAGCCCTGGGGACAGGGATCACGAGCAGTACTTC
CASSPGDRDHEQYF
>-|TRBD2|TRBJ2-7|TRBV7-9
TGTGCCAGCAGCGCAGAAAGCGGGAGGAAGGGCTCCTACGAGCAGTACTTC
CASSAESGRKGSYEQYF
>-|TRBD1|TRBJ2-5|TRBV12-5
TGTGCTAGTGGACCCGGGACAGGCCAAGAGACCCAGTACTTC
CASGPGTGQETQYF